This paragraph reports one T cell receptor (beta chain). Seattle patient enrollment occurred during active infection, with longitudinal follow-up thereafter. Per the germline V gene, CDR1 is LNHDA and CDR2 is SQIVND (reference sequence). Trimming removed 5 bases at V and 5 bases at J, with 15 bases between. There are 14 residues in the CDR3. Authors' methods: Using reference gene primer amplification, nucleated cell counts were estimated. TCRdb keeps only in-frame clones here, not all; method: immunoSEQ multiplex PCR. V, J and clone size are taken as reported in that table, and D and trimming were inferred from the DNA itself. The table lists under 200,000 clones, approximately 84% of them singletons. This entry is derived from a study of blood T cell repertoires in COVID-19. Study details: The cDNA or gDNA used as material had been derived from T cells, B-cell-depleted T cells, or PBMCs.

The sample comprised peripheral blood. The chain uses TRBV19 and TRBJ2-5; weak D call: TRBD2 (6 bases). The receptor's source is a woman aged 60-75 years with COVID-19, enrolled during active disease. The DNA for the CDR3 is TGTGCCAGTAGTCCGGGTCGGGAGTTCGAGACCCAGTACTTC. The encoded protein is CASSPGREFETQYF.